A selection of T cell receptor beta chains follows, all from one sample in a study of response to subunit inactivated influenza vaccine. Via MiXCR, TCRdb re-called the RT-PCR reads, giving one row per CDR3 protein. The sample consists of 550,000 to 600,000 distinct CDR3 sequences, about an eighth of them appearing once. The source was PBMCs from blood, collected on the day of vaccination. These receptors originate from a man in his fifties who received an inactivated influenza vaccine. Both conserved end residues are part of each CDR3. A D gene is named only where the DNA matches it firmly. Clone size is stated in some rows and not others, as once, few, many or a class when expanded.

>TRBV27|TRBJ1-6|-|TRBD1
CASSLVGTGSNSPLHF
TGTGCCAGCAGTTTAGTTGGGACAGGGAGTAATTCACCCCTCCACTTT
>TRBV23-1|TRBJ2-2|-|-
CASSQSPDLNTGELFF
TGCGCCAGCAGTCAATCTCCGGACCTCAACACCGGGGAGCTGTTTTTT
>TRBV6-6|TRBJ2-7|-|TRBD2
CASRRREAHEQYF
TGTGCCAGCAGGCGGCGGGAGGCCCACGAGCAGTACTTC
>TRBV7-2|TRBJ2-7|few|-
CASSPHAGSSYEQYF
TGTGCCAGCAGCCCTCATGCGGGGAGCTCCTACGAGCAGTACTTC
>TRBV11-1|TRBJ2-6|-|-
CASSPQTRIFTGANVLTF
TGTGCCAGCAGCCCGCAGACTAGGATTTTTACAGGTGCCAACGTCCTGACTTTC
>TRBV5-1|TRBJ2-7|-|-
CASSLVGEGRHEQYF
TGCGCCAGCAGCTTGGTAGGAGAGGGGAGGCACGAGCAGTACTTC
>TRBV12-3/TRBV12-4|TRBJ2-7|-|-
CASSFMGSSAYEQYF
TGTGCCAGCAGTTTTATGGGATCCTCGGCCTACGAGCAGTACTTC
>TRBV4-2|TRBJ1-2|many|-
CASSPGILNYGYTF
TGTGCCAGCAGCCCAGGAATTCTTAACTATGGCTACACCTTC
>TRBV12-3/TRBV12-4|TRBJ2-4|many|-
CASSFYSAKNIQYF
TGTGCCAGCAGTTTTTACTCAGCGAAAAACATTCAGTACTTC
>TRBV29-1|TRBJ2-7|few|TRBD1
CSVFDTGGQYEQYF
TGCAGCGTCTTCGACACAGGGGGCCAATACGAGCAGTACTTC
>TRBV10-2|TRBJ2-4|few|TRBD2
CASRAGLAGAGAKNIQYF
TGCGCCAGCAGGGCGGGACTAGCGGGGGCCGGAGCCAAAAACATTCAGTACTTC
>TRBV20-1|TRBJ2-3|once|TRBD2
CSARTSGLGTDTQYF
TGCAGTGCTAGGACTAGCGGTTTGGGGACAGATACGCAGTATTTT
>TRBV20-1|TRBJ2-5|-|TRBD2
CSAPTSGESQETQYF
TGCAGTGCCCCGACTAGCGGGGAATCCCAAGAGACCCAGTACTTC
>TRBV4-2|TRBJ2-1|many|-
CASSQGTQGGNEQFF
TGTGCCAGCAGCCAAGGGACCCAAGGGGGGAATGAGCAGTTCTTC
>TRBV20-1|TRBJ2-1|many|TRBD2
CSARSRAGDTYNEQFF
TGCAGTGCTAGGTCTAGAGCGGGGGACACCTACAATGAGCAGTTCTTC
>TRBV7-9|TRBJ2-1|few|-
CASSLISSVPYEQFF
TGTGCCAGCAGCTTAATCTCTAGCGTGCCGTATGAGCAGTTCTTC
>TRBV12-3/TRBV12-4|TRBJ2-1|many|-
CASSPPRGNEQFF
TGTGCCAGCAGTCCCCCCAGGGGCAATGAGCAGTTCTTC
>TRBV12-3/TRBV12-4|TRBJ1-4|few|-
CASRRDGPTNEKLFF
TGTGCCAGCAGAAGGGACGGCCCAACTAATGAAAAACTGTTTTTT
>TRBV11-2|TRBJ2-6|-|-
CASSSPGLRDGANVLTF
TGTGCCAGCAGCTCACCCGGGCTCCGGGACGGGGCCAACGTCCTGACTTTC
>TRBV12-3/TRBV12-4|TRBJ2-7|-|TRBD2
CASSGSGTEQYF
TGTGCCAGCAGTGGTAGCGGGACCGAGCAGTACTTC
>TRBV12-3/TRBV12-4|TRBJ2-7|many|-
CASRSTGTGSGQYF
TGTGCCAGCAGATCTACCGGGACCGGGAGTGGGCAGTACTTC
>TRBV7-2|TRBJ2-1|-|-
CASSLPDSYNEQFF
TGTGCCAGCAGCTTACCCGACTCCTACAATGAGCAGTTCTTC
>TRBV4-1|TRBJ1-1|many|TRBD1
CASSRDRDNLYAFF
TGCGCCAGCAGCCGGGACAGGGATAATCTGTACGCTTTCTTT
>TRBV7-8|TRBJ2-7|many|-
CASSPKYEQYF
TGTGCCAGCAGCCCCAAATACGAGCAGTACTTC
>TRBV12-3/TRBV12-4|TRBJ2-1|many|-
CATILQGSGYNEQFF
TGTGCCACCATCCTCCAGGGAAGCGGGTACAATGAGCAGTTCTTC
>TRBV10-3|TRBJ2-1|-|TRBD2
CAISESKREANEQFF
TGTGCCATCAGTGAGTCGAAGCGGGAGGCCAATGAGCAGTTCTTC
>TRBV7-2|TRBJ1-3|few|TRBD1
CASSSHGQVSGNTIYF
TGTGCCAGCAGCTCTCACGGACAGGTCTCTGGAAACACCATATATTTT
>TRBV20-1|TRBJ2-1|-|TRBD2
CSARDRRGGLNEQFF
TGCAGTGCTAGAGATCGGCGGGGGGGCTTGAATGAGCAGTTCTTC
>TRBV28|TRBJ2-1|-|TRBD2
CASSLRGGRNYNEQFF
TGTGCCAGCAGTTTACGGGGGGGCCGTAATTACAATGAGCAGTTCTTC
>TRBV2|TRBJ1-6|-|-
CASSDPGRIHF
TGTGCCAGCAGTGACCCGGGTCGAATCCACTTT
>TRBV7-6|TRBJ2-5|-|-
CASSLAAAGETQYF
TGTGCCAGCAGCTTAGCGGCCGCGGGAGAGACCCAGTACTTC
>TRBV6-2/TRBV6-3|TRBJ2-2|few|TRBD2
CASSWSSGGAANTGELFF
TGTGCCAGCAGTTGGAGTAGCGGGGGGGCCGCAAACACCGGGGAGCTGTTTTTT